Given below is one T cell receptor beta chain in context. The sample originates from a study of human CD8 memory T cell subsets. Germline loops: CDR1 PRHDT, CDR2 FYEKMQ (reference sequence). There are 13 residues in the CDR3. UMI-labeled 5' RACE yielded the TCR beta libraries. TCRdb reprocessed the 5' RACE reads and stores each CDR3 protein as one record, lacking DNA. The clone table shows about 6,200 distinct CDR3 sequences, with the ten largest holding around 40%. The chain links TRBV13 to TRBJ2-7. The TCR was taken from a human donor in good health. Input material: CD8+ effector memory T cells (TEM) sorted from PBMCs. As to subset: effector memory CD8 T cells, CCR7- CD45RO+ CD95+. CDR3 protein: CASSLGLTYEQYF.